This section outlines one T cell receptor beta chain sequence together with its context. Trimming pared 8 bases from V and 6 bases from J, leaving 23 bases between. The germline CDR1 and CDR2 sequences are SEHNR and FQNEAQ (reference sequence). This CDR3 has 15 residues. This entry comes from a study of blood T cell repertoires in COVID-19. This table comes from immunoSEQ multiplex PCR, and its TCRdb copy is limited to in-frame clones, with some not included. Of nearly 350,000 clones in the sample, 85% to 90% are singletons; the top ten hold about 6%. This chain joins TRBV7-9 and TRBJ2-7; D possibly corresponds to TRBD2 (5 bases). This receptor was taken from a woman aged 45-59 years with COVID-19, enrolled during active disease. Material for sequencing was peripheral blood. This CDR3 reads CASALGGLAKAEQYF. In nucleotides, the CDR3 is TGTGCCAGCGCCCTCGGCGGGCTAGCTAAGGCCGAGCAGTACTTC.